The 8 T cell receptor beta chains below come from one sample, sequenced in a study of cytotoxic CD8 clonotypes in ibrutinib-treated CLL. Assay: immunoSEQ multiplex PCR; the TCRdb copy retains only in-frame clones and omits some. The table records approximately 150,000 clones, 84% of them present only once. The sequencing here drew on PBMCs, taken after 24 months of ibrutinib treatment. Every receptor here comes from a human donor with chronic lymphocytic leukemia.

The chain recombines TRBV27 with TRBJ2-2; 7 bases are shared with TRBD1. CDR3 length: 16 residues. V shed 0 bases, J shed 2 bases, and the junction held 3 bases outside the gene matches. The V gene's germline CDR1 is MNHEY and CDR2 SMNVEV (reference sequence). CDR3: CASSLSGTVNTGELFF. CDR3 sequence (DNA): TGTGCCAGCAGTTTATCGGGGACAGTAAACACCGGGGAGCTGTTTTTT.

This chain joins TRBV28 and TRBJ1-2; D is uncertain. Trimming took 2 bases from V and 3 from J, leaving 7 bases between them. Germline V gene sequence: CDR1 MDHEN, CDR2 SYDVKM. There are 13 residues in the CDR3. The CDR3 loop is CASSLGSDYGYTF. The CDR3 DNA reads TGTGCCAGCAGTTTAGGGTCTGACTATGGCTACACCTTC.

This clone has only a few counts. This specimen includes other DNA sequences encoding the same CDR3. V and J are TRBV27 and TRBJ2-2; D unclear. V was shortened by 6 bases and J by 4 bases, with 3 bases between the two germline ends. Germline lookup yields CDR1 MNHEY and CDR2 SMNVEV (reference sequence). The CDR3 runs to 11 residues. CDR3 in amino acids: CASRSTGELFF. The CDR3 DNA sequence: TGTGCCAGCAGATCCACCGGGGAGCTGTTTTTT.

This chain uses TRBV28 with TRBJ1-1; TRBD1 agrees at 7 bases. V was clipped by 6 bases and J by 0 bases; unmatched bases: 7. The CDR3 consists of 15 residues. Germline V CDR1 and CDR2: MDHEN, SYDVKM. In DNA, the CDR3 is TGTGCCAGCAGGCTCAGGGGGACAGTGAACACTGAAGCTTTCTTT. This gives the protein CASRLRGTVNTEAFF.

The chain combines TRBV19 with TRBJ1-2; 8 nucleotides agree with TRBD1. Per germline, CDR1 LNHDA and CDR2 SQIVND (reference sequence). V dropped 9 bases and J dropped 2; count of bases not matched to a gene: 8. CDR3 length: 14 amino acids. CDR3 nucleotides: TGTGCCAGCGATAGGACAGGGAAGAACTATGGCTACACCTTC. It encodes CASDRTGKNYGYTF.

This chain uses TRBV7-9 with TRBJ1-2; D is undetermined. Germline V CDR1 and CDR2: SEHNR, FQNEAQ (reference sequence). Trimming stripped 10 bases from V and 1 base from J, with 22 bases between. The CDR3 is made up of 16 amino acids. Written as DNA, the CDR3 is TGTGCCACCCCCGAGTTGGTCCAGGAAAGTAACTATGGCTACACCTTC. Protein: CATPELVQESNYGYTF.

This clone was recorded only once. The chain carries TRBV28 and TRBJ1-1, with 7 bases identical to TRBD1. The J segment lost 0 bases and the V segment lost 5 bases, leaving 3 bases of the junction unmatched. CDR3 size: 14 residues. Germline loops: CDR1 MDHEN, CDR2 SYDVKM. The CDR3 sequence: CASSKGAMNTEAFF. The DNA for the CDR3 is TGTGCCAGCAGTAAGGGGGCCATGAACACTGAAGCTTTCTTT.

V gene TRBV11-3 combines with J gene TRBJ2-1, with D possibly TRBD1 on 5 matching bases. Looked up from germline, CDR1 is SGHNT and CDR2 is YENEEA. This CDR3 contains 14 residues. Trimming took off 1 base at V and 6 bases at J, with 10 bases between the two ends. Written as DNA, the CDR3 is TGTGCCAGCAGCTTAGCGGCAGGGTTCAATGAGCAGTTCTTC. Its translation: CASSLAAGFNEQFF.